Below, 15 T cell receptor beta chains from the same sample are listed, as sequenced in a study of cytomegalovirus exposure and HLA in healthy donors. TCRdb's table, derived via immunoSEQ multiplex PCR, lists solely in-frame clones and lacks some. The sample contains 100,000 or so clones, more than 75% of which appear only once. The sequenced sample was PBMCs. Every receptor here comes from a man younger than 35 in good health and CMV-seropositive.

The genes are TRBV28 and TRBJ2-5; possible D gene TRBD1, 6 bases. CDR1 and CDR2 from the germline V gene are MDHEN and SYDVKM. CDR3 size: 16 residues. V was shortened by 4 bases and J by 3 bases, with 18 bases between the two germline ends. CDR3 sequence reads: CASSSLPGVIEETQYF. The CDR3 DNA reads as TGTGCCAGCAGTTCGCTCCCAGGGGTTATCGAAGAGACCCAGTACTTC.

In its sample, this clone was seen a few times. The chain couples TRBV7-3 to TRBJ2-1, with D perhaps TRBD2 (6 bases). Germline-derived CDR1 and CDR2 are SGHTA and FQGTGA. CDR3 length: 15 amino acids. Trimming pared 1 base from V and 5 bases from J, leaving 12 bases between. The CDR3 DNA sequence: TGTGCCAGCAGCTTAAATCCGGGAGCAGACAATGAGCAGTTCTTC. Protein product: CASSLNPGADNEQFF. Variable domain in full (rest from reference TRBV7-3 and TRBJ2-1): GAGVSQTPSNKVTEKGKYVELRCDPISGHTALYWYRQSLGQGPEFLIYFQGTGAADDSGLPNDRFFAVRPEGSVSTLKIQRTERGDSAVYLCASSLNPGADNEQFFGPGTRLTVL.

The chain uses TRBV5-1 and TRBJ1-1; TRBD1 matches at 10 bases. The germline gives CDR1 SGHRS, CDR2 YFSETQ. This CDR3 comprises 15 residues. With V trimmed by 5 bases and J by 4 bases, 8 bases remained unmatched. The DNA of the CDR3 is TGCGCCAGCAGGCCGACAGGGGGCGTGGGCACTGAAGCTTTCTTT. Amino acids: CASRPTGGVGTEAFF.

This sequence joins TRBV25-1 and TRBJ2-2; tentatively, D is TRBD1 (5 bases). Deletions cut 2 bases from V and 5 bases from J, with 12 bases between. The germline V gene has CDR1 MGHDK and CDR2 SYGVNS. This CDR3 comprises 15 residues. CDR3 amino acids: CASSEQGLGTGELFF. Here the CDR3 DNA reads TGTGCCAGCAGTGAACAGGGTTTAGGGACCGGGGAGCTGTTTTTT.

The V gene is TRBV10-3, the J gene TRBJ2-3; D perhaps matches TRBD1 (5 bases). V dropped 7 bases and J dropped 0 bases, with 11 bases sitting between them. The CDR3 runs to 14 residues. Germline CDR1 and CDR2: ENHRY and SYGVKD. The CDR3 nucleotides read TGTGCCATCAATACAGGTTCTAGCACAGATACGCAGTATTTT. Translating it yields CAINTGSSTDTQYF.

The rearrangement joins TRBV9 to TRBJ2-7, with D perhaps matching TRBD2 (6 bases). The CDR3 contains 15 residues. CDR1 and CDR2 (germline): SGDLS, YYNGEE. V was shortened by 4 bases and J by 2 bases, with 16 bases between the two germline ends. The CDR3 bases are TGTGCCAGCAGCCTCCGGGCTAGCGAAACCTACGAGCAGTACTTC. Protein product: CASSLRASETYEQYF.

The chain has TRBV27 and TRBJ2-7; TRBD2 is a possible D gene (6 bases). With 7 bases removed from V and 0 bases from J, the gap between germline ends came to 16 bases. From germline, CDR1 is MNHEY and CDR2 SMNVEV (reference sequence). The CDR3 covers 15 residues. The CDR3 is CASNPAGRYSYEQYF. The CDR3 nucleotides read TGTGCCAGCAACCCGGCAGGGAGGTACTCCTACGAGCAGTACTTC.

This chain's CDR3 is CASSDSGRGGLNEQFF. CDR3 nucleotides: TGTGCCAGCAGTGACTCGGGGCGGGGGGGACTCAATGAGCAGTTCTTC. The V call is TRBV6-4, the J call TRBJ2-1, with 9 bases identical to TRBD2. V shed 0 bases and J 6 bases; nucleotides not matched to a gene: 6. CDR3 length: 16 residues. The germline V gene has CDR1 MRHNA and CDR2 SNTAGT.

The gene calls are TRBV25-1 and TRBJ1-1; no firm D call. Trimming took 1 base from V and 6 from J, leaving 12 bases between them. The CDR3 totals 14 residues. The germline V gene has CDR1 MGHDK and CDR2 SYGVNS. The CDR3 spells CASSESNDYSEAFF. As DNA, the CDR3 is TGTGCCAGCAGTGAATCGAACGATTACTCTGAAGCTTTCTTT.

This clone was observed a single time. CDR3 in amino acids: CASSWGDGGNTEAFF. CDR3 nucleotides: TGTGCCAGCAGCTGGGGGGATGGGGGAAACACTGAAGCTTTCTTT. The V call is TRBV5-4, the J call TRBJ1-1; the D gene is possibly TRBD1 (5 bases). Trimming stripped 3 bases from V and 2 bases from J, with 14 bases between. Germline loops: CDR1 SGHNT, CDR2 YYREEE (reference sequence). The length of the CDR3 is 15 residues. The full variable domain, its missing parts supplied by reference TRBV5-4 and TRBJ1-1, is ETGVTQSPTHLIKTRGQQVTLRCSSQSGHNTVSWYQQALGQGPQFIFQYYREEENGRGNFPPRFSGLQFPNYSSELNVNALELDDSALYLCASSWGDGGNTEAFFGQGTRLTVV.

The CDR3 DNA reads TGCGCCAGCAGCTCCTCAGGGGGAACCTACGAGCCCCAGCATTTT. Protein sequence: CASSSSGGTYEPQHF. The chain combines TRBV5-1 with TRBJ1-5; 7 nucleotides match TRBD1. The length of the CDR3 is 15 residues. V lost 3 bases, J lost 8 bases, and 11 bases stayed unmatched. Germline V CDR1 and CDR2: SGHRS, YFSETQ.

The CDR3 sequence: CASSVRGQISHTDTQYF. DNA for the CDR3: TGTGCCAGCAGCGTTAGGGGACAGATTTCCCACACAGATACGCAGTATTTT. This chain joins TRBV7-9 and TRBJ2-3; 7 positions agree with TRBD1. This CDR3 contains 17 residues. Per germline, CDR1 SEHNR and CDR2 FQNEAQ (reference sequence). V was pared by 5 bases and J by 2 bases, with 13 bases of the junction left unmatched.

This chain joins TRBV27 and TRBJ2-1; 7 positions match TRBD2. Germline assignment: CDR1 MNHEY and CDR2 SMNVEV (reference sequence). V dropped 1 base and J dropped 7; count of bases not matched to a gene: 1. This CDR3 has 13 residues. CDR3 sequence: CASSLLLANEQFF. The CDR3 DNA is TGTGCCAGCAGTTTATTACTAGCGAATGAGCAGTTCTTC.

V usage is TRBV29-1 and J usage is TRBJ2-4, with D maybe TRBD2 (7 bases). The CDR3 has 15 amino acids. The germline V gene has CDR1 SQVTM and CDR2 ANQGSEA. Trimming stripped 4 bases from V and 2 bases from J, with 15 bases between. CDR3 residues: CSVGEGGPSKNIQYF. The CDR3 bases are TGCAGCGTTGGGGAGGGGGGGCCCTCCAAAAACATTCAGTACTTC.

This chain links TRBV11-3 with TRBJ2-5, with 8 bases identical to TRBD2. The CDR3 consists of 14 residues. Per germline, CDR1 SGHNT and CDR2 YENEEA. Trimming cost V 2 bases and J 4 bases; bases outside gene matches: 3. The CDR3 reads CASSLSGSPETQYF. The CDR3 DNA is TGTGCCAGCAGCTTAAGCGGGAGCCCAGAGACCCAGTACTTC.